The next 9 T cell receptor beta chains were all read from a single sample in a study of blood T cell repertoires in COVID-19. The protocol was immunoSEQ multiplex PCR, while the TCRdb copy is restricted to in-frame clones and leaves out a portion. This table holds around 42,000 clones, around 88% found once. Sequenced input: peripheral blood. The origin of the receptors is a human donor in a cohort sampled during active COVID-19.

In this sample, this clone turned up once. V gene TRBV28 combines with J gene TRBJ1-2; D gene uncertain. The CDR3 consists of 11 residues. Trimming took off 10 bases at V and 4 bases at J, with 10 bases between the two ends. CDR1 and CDR2 from the germline V gene are MDHEN and SYDVKM. CDR3 amino acids: CATTDFYGYTF. The CDR3 DNA reads TGTGCCACCACAGATTTCTATGGCTACACCTTC.

The chain joins TRBV15 to TRBJ2-7; 8 bases fit TRBD2. The length of the CDR3 is 15 residues. The ends lost 2 bases at V and 6 bases at J; junction bases unmatched: 9. Per germline, CDR1 LNHNV and CDR2 YYDKDF (reference sequence). The CDR3 DNA is TGTGCCACCAGCAGACGACTAGCGCGAGACAGCGAGCAGTACTTC. This encodes CATSRRLARDSEQYF.

The chain joins TRBV3-1 (or the pseudogene TRBV3-2) to TRBJ1-6, with TRBD1 matching over 10 bases. Looked up from germline, CDR1 is LGHDT and CDR2 is YNNKEL (reference sequence). After removal of 7 bases from V and 5 bases from J, the junction contained 5 bases not matched to a gene. CDR3 length: 15 residues. The CDR3 is CASTRTGGNNSPLHF. In DNA form, the CDR3 reads TGTGCCAGCACCCGGACAGGGGGAAATAATTCACCCCTCCACTTT.

This clone was detected only once. This rearrangement joins TRBV4-2 to TRBJ2-3, with 10 nucleotides matching TRBD2. Trimming cost V 6 bases and J 5 bases; bases outside gene matches: 14. Germline V gene data show CDR1 as LGHNA and CDR2 as YNFKEQ. The CDR3 extends over 17 amino acids. The CDR3 here is CASRPGGAGGPEDTQYF. The CDR3 DNA is TGTGCCAGCAGACCAGGGGGAGCGGGGGGGCCGGAAGATACGCAGTATTTT.

This clone was seen just once. The rearrangement joins TRBV7-2 to TRBJ1-4, with 9 bases matching TRBD1. Trimming cost V 5 bases and J 5 bases; bases outside gene matches: 6. CDR1 is SGHTA, CDR2 FQGNSA, per germline. The CDR3 extends over 15 amino acids. CDR3 amino acids: CASSQGGTGNEKLFF. For the CDR3, the DNA is TGTGCCAGCAGCCAGGGAGGGACAGGGAATGAAAAACTGTTTTTT.

This sequence joins TRBV5-5 and TRBJ2-7; D may be TRBD1 (5 bases). The V gene's germline CDR1 is SGHKS and CDR2 YYEKEE (reference sequence). V shed 0 bases and J shed 4 bases, with 11 bases lying between them. The CDR3 totals 14 residues. CDR3 region: CASSLGRQKYEQYF. In DNA, the CDR3 is TGTGCCAGCAGCTTGGGACGACAGAAGTACGAGCAGTACTTC.

This clone has a single count. This chain connects TRBV9 to TRBJ1-5, with 7 bases that match TRBD1. Germline trimming cut 3 bases from V and 6 bases from J; bases unmatched to any gene: 6. The CDR3 spans 14 residues. The germline V gene encodes CDR1 SGDLS and CDR2 YYNGEE. The chain's CDR3 is CASSGGAGGQPQHF. The CDR3 region has the DNA TGTGCCAGCAGCGGGGGGGCAGGGGGTCAGCCCCAGCATTTT.

This clone was counted at least ten times. CDR3 region: CASSRPGSPGNTIYF. CDR3 nucleotides: TGTGCCAGCAGCCGCCCCGGTAGCCCTGGAAACACCATATATTTT. The chain combines TRBV3-1 (or the pseudogene TRBV3-2) with TRBJ1-3; D unresolved. The CDR3 runs 15 residues. V was trimmed by 4 bases and J by 2 bases, leaving 12 bases between them. Looked up from germline, CDR1 is LGHDT and CDR2 is YNNKEL (reference sequence).

This clone has a single count. The rearrangement uses TRBV7-9 and TRBJ1-1, with D hard to call. The V gene lost 1 base and the J gene lost 4 bases, with 16 bases spanning the gap. Germline V gene sequence: CDR1 SEHNR, CDR2 FQNEAQ (reference sequence). The CDR3 length is 16 residues. The DNA of the CDR3 is TGTGCCAGCAGCTTAGTAGCCCGGGGAATAAGCACTGAAGCTTTCTTT. Translated, it gives CASSLVARGISTEAFF.